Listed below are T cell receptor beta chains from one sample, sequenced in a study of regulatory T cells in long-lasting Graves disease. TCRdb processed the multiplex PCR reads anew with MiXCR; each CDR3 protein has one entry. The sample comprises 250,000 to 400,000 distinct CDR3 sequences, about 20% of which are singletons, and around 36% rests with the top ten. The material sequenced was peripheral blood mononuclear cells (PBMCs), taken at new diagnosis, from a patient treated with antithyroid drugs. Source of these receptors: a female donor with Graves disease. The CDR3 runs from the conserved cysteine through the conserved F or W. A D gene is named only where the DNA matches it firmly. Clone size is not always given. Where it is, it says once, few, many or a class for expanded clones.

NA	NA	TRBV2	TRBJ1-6	CASSSDKFNSPLHF	TGTGCCAGCAGTTCGGACAAGTTCAATTCACCCCTCCACTTT
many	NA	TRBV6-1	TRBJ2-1	CASSTQDNEQFF	TGTGCCAGCAGTACTCAAGACAATGAGCAGTTCTTC
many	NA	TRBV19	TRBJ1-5	CASTPGWNQPQHF	TGTGCCAGTACCCCGGGGTGGAATCAGCCCCAGCATTTT
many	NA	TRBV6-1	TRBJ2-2	CASSPRPEGGELFF	TGTGCCAGCAGTCCCCGTCCCGAGGGAGGGGAGCTGTTTTTT
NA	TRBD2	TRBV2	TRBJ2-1	CAGRGGRALYNEQFF	TGTGCCGGCAGAGGCGGGAGAGCTCTATACAATGAGCAGTTCTTC
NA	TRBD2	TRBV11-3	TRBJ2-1	CASRPSGGRVRVLAGGMDEQFF	TGTGCCAGCAGACCGTCGGGGGGGAGGGTGAGAGTACTAGCGGGAGGGATGGATGAGCAGTTCTTC
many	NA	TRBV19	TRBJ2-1	CAASASGEVNEQFF	TGTGCCGCTAGTGCCAGCGGCGAGGTTAATGAGCAGTTCTTC
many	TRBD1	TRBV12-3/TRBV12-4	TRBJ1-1	CASSPEQGGKNTEAFF	TGTGCCAGCAGTCCGGAACAGGGGGGAAAGAACACTGAAGCTTTCTTT
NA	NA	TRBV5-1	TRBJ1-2	CASSTEVRGVDDNYGYTF	TGCGCCAGCAGCACGGAGGTACGAGGGGTCGATGATAACTATGGCTACACCTTC
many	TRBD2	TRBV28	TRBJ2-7	CASSSGLAGGPYEQYF	TGTGCCAGCAGCTCCGGACTAGCGGGGGGACCCTACGAGCAGTACTTC
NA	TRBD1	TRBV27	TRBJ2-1	CASSGSGQGFYNEQFF	TGTGCCAGCAGTGGATCGGGACAGGGATTCTACAATGAGCAGTTCTTC
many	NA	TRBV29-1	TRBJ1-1	CSVSQFGTEAFF	TGCAGCGTTTCACAGTTTGGCACTGAAGCTTTCTTT
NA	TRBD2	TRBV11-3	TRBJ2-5	CASSFGLAGETQYF	TGTGCCAGCAGCTTTGGACTAGCGGGAGAGACCCAGTACTTC